Listed here are 18 T cell receptor beta chains from one sample, sequenced in a study of blood T cell repertoires in COVID-19. The data were produced by immunoSEQ multiplex PCR, yet TCRdb's version contains in-frame clones alone and is incomplete. The table shows about 65,000 clones, with over 75% occurring only once. Input material: peripheral blood. The receptors were gathered from an elderly man with acute or convalescent COVID-19.

J is TRBJ2-5 and V is TRBV5-1; D might be TRBD1 (6 bases). The CDR3 contains 14 residues. The V gene lost 7 bases and the J gene lost 4 bases, with 17 bases spanning the gap. Germline V CDR1 and CDR2: SGHRS, YFSETQ. The CDR3: CASYTGRSGETQYF. In nucleotides, the CDR3 is TGCGCCAGCTACACAGGGAGAAGTGGAGAGACCCAGTACTTC.

The rearrangement joins TRBV10-3 to TRBJ1-2, with TRBD1 matching over 8 bases. The CDR3 runs to 15 residues. Unmatched junction bases numbered 16, after V lost 9 bases and J lost 7 bases. CDR1 ENHRY and CDR2 SYGVKD come from the germline V gene. For the CDR3, the DNA is TGTGCCATAGGGCAGGTGGGACAGGAGCTTGGTGGCTACACCTTC. Its translation is CAIGQVGQELGGYTF.

The V call is TRBV27, the J call TRBJ2-1; 7 positions agree with TRBD1. The CDR3 contains 16 residues. V lost 4 bases to trimming and J lost 0 bases; unmatched junction nucleotides: 6. Germline V lookup: CDR1 MNHEY, CDR2 SMNVEV (reference sequence). CDR3 DNA: TGTGCCAGCAGTTCCCAAAGGGGGCCCTCCTACAATGAGCAGTTCTTC. Translated, it gives CASSSQRGPSYNEQFF.

The gene calls are TRBV12-3 or TRBV12-4 and TRBJ1-3; the D gene is possibly TRBD1 (5 bases). This CDR3 has 13 amino acids. With 6 bases removed from V and 7 bases from J, the gap between germline ends came to 13 bases. The CDR3 DNA follows: TGTGCCAGCAGCGGGACTAAGGGGAACACCATATATTTT. This codes for CASSGTKGNTIYF.

The CDR3 coding sequence is TGTGCCAGCAGCTTATTGGGACAAGAAAATTCACCCCTCCACTTT. Protein product: CASSLLGQENSPLHF. The rearrangement links TRBV7-2 to TRBJ1-6; a weak D match, TRBD1 (6 bases). Deletions cut 2 bases from V and 7 bases from J, with 12 bases between. The CDR3 contains 15 residues. CDR1 SGHTA and CDR2 FQGNSA come from the germline V gene.

This clone was observed a handful of times. CDR3 sequence: CATSGTGFRRRNTEAFF. CDR3 nucleotide sequence: TGTGCCACCAGCGGGACAGGGTTTCGTAGGAGGAACACTGAAGCTTTCTTT. V is TRBV15 and J is TRBJ1-1, with TRBD1 matching over 9 bases. CDR3 length: 17 residues. Per germline, CDR1 LNHNV and CDR2 YYDKDF (reference sequence). V shed 5 bases, J shed 1 base, and the junction held 11 bases outside the gene matches.

This rearrangement joins TRBV7-9 to TRBJ1-2; the match to TRBD1 covers 8 bases. The CDR3 is 16 residues long. Unmatched junction bases numbered 8, after V lost 0 bases and J lost 5 bases. Germline V gene data show CDR1 as SEHNR and CDR2 as FQNEAQ (reference sequence). The CDR3 coding sequence is TGTGCCAGCAGCTTAGCCGACAGGGGCCCTTTTTATGGCTACACCTTC. Its translation: CASSLADRGPFYGYTF.

V is TRBV4-1 and J is TRBJ1-2; D gene uncertain. Germline V gene sequence: CDR1 MGHRA, CDR2 YSYEKL. The ends were cut back, 0 bases at V and 6 bases at J, with 14 bases in the middle. The CDR3 has 15 amino acids. Here the CDR3 DNA reads TGCGCCAGCAGCCAAGATGGTCGGGGTGGTAATGGCTACACCTTC. This encodes CASSQDGRGGNGYTF.

The V and J genes are TRBV15 and TRBJ2-7, with D unclear. CDR1 LNHNV and CDR2 YYDKDF come from the germline V gene (reference sequence). There are 16 residues in the CDR3. V gave up 0 bases and J gave up 3 bases, with 15 bases separating them. CDR3 region: CATSRDLEALNYEQYF. The CDR3 nucleotides are TGTGCCACCAGCAGAGACCTGGAAGCGCTGAACTACGAGCAGTACTTC. The whole variable domain, remainder taken from reference TRBV15 and TRBJ2-7, is DAMVIQNPRYQVTQFGKPVTLSCSQTLNHNVMYWYQQKSSQAPKLLFHYYDKDFNNEADTPDNFQSRRPNTSFCFLDIRSPGLGDTAMYLCATSRDLEALNYEQYFGPGTRLTVT.

The chain joins TRBV29-1 to TRBJ1-1; D is possibly TRBD1 (6 bases). This CDR3 has 15 amino acids. Germline CDR1 SQVTM, CDR2 ANQGSEA. The V end was cut by 7 bases, the J end by 0 bases, with 18 bases between. The CDR3 region has the DNA TGCAGCGGAAGGGGGGGCCCCGACATGAACACTGAAGCTTTCTTT. It encodes CSGRGGPDMNTEAFF.

The V and J genes are TRBV2 and TRBJ1-2, with 9 bases lining up with TRBD1. J lost 1 base, V lost 11 bases, and 14 bases had no gene match. CDR1 and CDR2 from the germline V gene are SNHLY and FYNNEI. This CDR3 comprises 16 residues. CDR3 protein: CACLRPGQGYNYGYTF. CDR3 nucleotide sequence: TGTGCCTGCCTAAGACCGGGACAGGGATATAACTATGGCTACACCTTC.

The chain combines TRBV7-5 with TRBJ2-1; the D call TRBD2 from the table was never checked on the DNA. TRBV7-5 is marked as a pseudogene. The CDR3 is 15 amino acids. CDR3 nucleotides: TGTGTCAGAAGCTCGGTGGAACTACCCTACAATGAGCAGTTCTTC. Amino acids: CVRSSVELPYNEQFF.

The chain employs TRBV15 and TRBJ1-1; TRBD1 is a possible D gene (5 bases). This CDR3 spans 16 amino acids. CDR1 and CDR2 from the germline V gene are LNHNV and YYDKDF (reference sequence). The V gene lost 0 bases and the J gene lost 6 bases, with 17 bases spanning the gap. CDR3 amino acids: CATSRDSRGSLPEAFF. In DNA form, the CDR3 reads TGTGCCACCAGCAGAGATTCTAGGGGTTCCCTCCCTGAAGCTTTCTTT.

The sample holds a few counts of this clone. The CDR3 nucleotides are TGTGCCAGCATGGGCGTGAACACTGAAGCTTTCTTT. Residues: CASMGVNTEAFF. The chain links TRBV2 to TRBJ1-1; no clear D. CDR3 length: 12 residues. Germline CDR1 and CDR2: SNHLY and FYNNEI. Trimming shortened V by 7 bases and J by 0 bases, and 6 bases separated the two germline ends.

This clone was observed once. The same CDR3 arises from other DNA sequences in this sample as well. The chain employs TRBV7-6 and TRBJ2-3; 7 positions match TRBD2. Germline-derived CDR1 and CDR2 are SGHVS and FNYEAQ. This CDR3 is 16 amino acids long. The junction had 4 bases not matched to a gene; V was cut back by 1 base and J by 0 bases. CDR3 in DNA: TGTGCCAGCAGCTTAGTGGGGGGGACTAGCACAGATACGCAGTATTTT. Its translation: CASSLVGGTSTDTQYF.

This clone has a single count. This rearrangement joins TRBV4-2 to TRBJ1-2; TRBD1 matches 11 bases. Trimming took 0 bases from V and 0 from J; bases not matched to a gene: 6. Germline CDR1 reads LGHNA; CDR2 reads YNFKEQ. CDR3 size: 18 residues. The CDR3 coding sequence is TGTGCCAGCAGCCAAGAGGGGGACAGGGGGTTTGCTAACTATGGCTACACCTTC. This gives the protein CASSQEGDRGFANYGYTF.

The chain is built from TRBV10-2 and TRBJ2-5; 9 bases match TRBD2. The V and J ends lost 7 bases and 4 bases, in that order; junction bases with no gene match: 7. The CDR3 runs to 14 residues. CDR1 is WSHSY, CDR2 SAAADI, per germline. The CDR3 reads CASTLGLAGETQYF. In DNA form, the CDR3 reads TGCGCCAGCACTCTGGGACTAGCCGGAGAGACCCAGTACTTC.

This clone has only a few counts. The gene calls are TRBV11-2 and TRBJ2-7; TRBD2 matches at 14 bases. This CDR3 is built from 17 residues. V gave up 5 bases and J gave up 3 bases; unmatched junction bases: 9. The germline gives CDR1 SGHAT, CDR2 FQNNGV. The chain's CDR3 is CASSRAQTSGGDYEQYF. In nucleotides, the CDR3 is TGTGCCAGCAGCCGGGCCCAGACTAGCGGGGGGGACTACGAGCAGTACTTC.